These T cell receptor beta chains were read from a single sample in a study of post-analysis software for immune sequencing data. In TCRdb, the PCR reads were re-called with MiXCR into one record per CDR3 protein. Of fewer than 850,000 distinct CDR3 sequences listed, 30% were seen once; the top ten hold roughly 0.57%. Sequenced: blood. Source of these receptors: a girl aged 10 to 17 with multiple sclerosis. Both conserved end residues are part of each CDR3. The D gene is left open where the match is weak. Clone size, where shown, is once, few, many, or a class for clones that have expanded.

TRBJ2-3	.	TRBV5-6	few	TGTGCCAGCAGCTTGGGCAGCTTCACAGATACGCAGTATTTT	CASSLGSFTDTQYF
TRBJ1-2	.	TRBV24-1	.	TGTGCCACCAGTGATTTGCTCTCGGGGGGCTATGGCTACACCTTC	CATSDLLSGGYGYTF
TRBJ2-5	.	TRBV6-2/TRBV6-3	.	TGTGCCAGCAGTTACCCAGGAATGATCGACCCCCAGGAGCAGTACTTC	CASSYPGMIDPQEQYF
TRBJ2-2	TRBD1	TRBV6-5	.	TGTGCCAGCAGTTACAGACAGGGATCGGACACCGGGGAGCTGTTTTTT	CASSYRQGSDTGELFF
TRBJ2-5	TRBD1	TRBV20-1	.	TGCAGTGCTAGAGCCGGGACAGGGTTTGCCCAAGAGACCCAGTACTTC	CSARAGTGFAQETQYF
TRBJ2-7	.	TRBV20-1	.	TGCAGTGCTAGAGACTTCAGCTACGAGCAGTACTTC	CSARDFSYEQYF
TRBJ2-7	.	TRBV29-1	.	TGCAGCGTTGAAACGGTAGCGGTTTACAATGAGCAGTACTTC	CSVETVAVYNEQYF
TRBJ2-7	.	TRBV29-1	.	TGCAGCGTTGAAACCGGGGGCTCCTACGAGCAGTACTTC	CSVETGGSYEQYF
TRBJ2-6	.	TRBV3-1	.	TGTGCCAGCAGCCAATCACACGTCTCTGGGGCCAACGTCCTGACTTTC	CASSQSHVSGANVLTF
TRBJ2-1	TRBD1	TRBV20-1	.	TGCAGTGCTGGGACAGGACATAACAATGAGCAGTTCTTC	CSAGTGHNNEQFF
TRBJ1-5	TRBD1	TRBV20-1	few	TGCAGTGCTAGGACCGGGACAGGGCTCAATCAGCCCCAGCATTTT	CSARTGTGLNQPQHF
TRBJ1-1	TRBD1	TRBV6-6	.	TGTGCCAGCGTTATCGACAGGGTAAGGACTGAAGCTTTCTTT	CASVIDRVRTEAFF
TRBJ2-7	TRBD1	TRBV11-2	.	TGTGCCAGCAGCTCCACCGGGACAGGGGGTTACGAGCAGTACTTC	CASSSTGTGGYEQYF
TRBJ2-5	.	TRBV25-1	.	TGTGCCAGCAGTGAAAGACAGGGAGGATGGGAGACCCAGTACTTC	CASSERQGGWETQYF
TRBJ1-6	TRBD1	TRBV12-3/TRBV12-4	.	TGTGCCAGCAGTGGGACAGGGTTGTATTCACCCCTCCACTTT	CASSGTGLYSPLHF
TRBJ2-5	.	TRBV6-1	few	TGTGCCAGCAGTTCTAATCATGGGCCGGAGACCCAGTACTTC	CASSSNHGPETQYF
TRBJ2-5	.	TRBV29-1	many	TGCAGCCTGGGCCAAGAGACCCAGTACTTC	CSLGQETQYF
TRBJ2-1	TRBD2	TRBV6-1	few	TGTGCCAGCAGTGAAGCTTGGCGGGGGGGTTATGAGCAGTTCTTC	CASSEAWRGGYEQFF
TRBJ2-7	TRBD1	TRBV10-3	few	TGTGCCATCAGACACCGGGACAGTCCTACCTACGAGCAGTACTTC	CAIRHRDSPTYEQYF
TRBJ2-4	.	TRBV6-1	few	TGTGCCAGCAGTGAGGGTCATAGTGGCGTTCAGTACTTC	CASSEGHSGVQYF
TRBJ2-1	TRBD2	TRBV20-1	.	TGCAGTGCTTTGGGGGGGGTCAGCCCCGATGAGCAGTTCTTC	CSALGGVSPDEQFF
TRBJ1-5	TRBD1	TRBV6-6	few	TGTGCCAGCCAAAGTGGGGACAGGGGGAGTGACAGTCAGCCCCAGCATTTT	CASQSGDRGSDSQPQHF
TRBJ2-3	.	TRBV2	.	TGTGCCAGCAGGGGTGCCTCCATCAAAGTCACAGATACGCAGTATTTT	CASRGASIKVTDTQYF
TRBJ2-5	TRBD1	TRBV28	.	TGTGGGATCAGGGGGTCGTACCAAGAGACCCAGTACTTC	CGIRGSYQETQYF
TRBJ2-3	TRBD1	TRBV7-8	few	TGTGCCAGCAGCAGAGACAGGGGGCAGGGAGATACGCAGTATTTT	CASSRDRGQGDTQYF
TRBJ1-1	TRBD1	TRBV7-9	once	TGTGCCAGCAGCCCCCAAAGAGGAAGGGACAGGGGCTGCACTGAAGCTTTCTTT	CASSPQRGRDRGCTEAFF
TRBJ2-5	TRBD1	TRBV11-2	few	TGTGCCAGCAGCTTAGTCACGGACAGGGGCGAGTACCAAGAGACCCAGTACTTC	CASSLVTDRGEYQETQYF
TRBJ2-3	.	TRBV7-2	many	TGTGCCAGCAGCTTGAGAGCGGAAGGCACAGATACGCAGTATTTT	CASSLRAEGTDTQYF
TRBJ1-2	.	TRBV20-1	.	TGCAATGCTGTTCATGGACAGTCCTATGGCTACACCTTC	CNAVHGQSYGYTF
TRBJ2-7	TRBD2	TRBV27	.	TGTGCCAGCAGACCCGGGACTAGCGGGAGCGGCGAGCAGTACTTC	CASRPGTSGSGEQYF
TRBJ2-3	.	TRBV20-1	.	TGCAGTGCAAACCCGTGGGCAGGGGGAGGTACAGATACGCAGTATTTT	CSANPWAGGGTDTQYF
TRBJ2-3	TRBD2	TRBV15	.	TGTGCCACCAGCAGACTCCTAGCGGGAGTCGCAGATACGCAGTATTTT	CATSRLLAGVADTQYF
TRBJ2-4	.	TRBV6-1	.	TGTGCCGGCAGTGAGGGTCATAGTGGCGTTCAGTACTTC	CAGSEGHSGVQYF
TRBJ2-1	.	TRBV9	.	TGTGCCAGCAGTGGGCGGGTGGGCTCCTACAATGAGCAGTTCTTC	CASSGRVGSYNEQFF
TRBJ2-5	.	TRBV6-1	few	TGTGCCAGCAGTGATGGGGTGGGTCTCGGCCCGGAGACCCAGTACTTC	CASSDGVGLGPETQYF
TRBJ2-5	.	TRBV7-7	.	TGTGCTAGCAGCACACTAGGGCCGGGAGAGACCCAGTACTTC	CASSTLGPGETQYF
TRBJ1-1	TRBD1	TRBV12-3/TRBV12-4	.	TGTGCCAGCAGTTGGGACAGGGGTAACACTGAAGCTTTCTTT	CASSWDRGNTEAFF
TRBJ2-5	TRBD2	TRBV29-1	.	TGCAGCGCCGAGACTAGCGGGAGAGAGACCCAGTACTTC	CSAETSGRETQYF
TRBJ2-1	TRBD2	TRBV25-1	.	TGTGCCAGCAGTACCCCCGGGGGACTAGGGTTCACTGAGCAGTTCTTC	CASSTPGGLGFTEQFF
TRBJ2-3	.	TRBV7-2	.	TGTGCCAGCAGCCCTGGGTCCTTCACAGATACGCAGTATTTT	CASSPGSFTDTQYF
TRBJ2-1	.	TRBV10-3	.	TGTGCCATCAGTGAGATCGTTGGGGGCCAGTCAAACAATGAGCAGTTCTTC	CAISEIVGGQSNNEQFF
TRBJ2-2	TRBD1	TRBV6-5	.	TGTGCCAGCAGCCTACCCTGGACAGGGAACACCGGGGAGCTGTTTTTT	CASSLPWTGNTGELFF
TRBJ2-3	TRBD2	TRBV25-1	.	TGTGCCAGCAGTGAATATCGACTAGCGGGGGCCTCTAGCGCAGATACGCAGTATTTT	CASSEYRLAGASSADTQYF
TRBJ2-1	.	TRBV7-9	.	TGTGCCAGCAGCCCCCACCCTGTCAATGAGCAGTTCTTC	CASSPHPVNEQFF
TRBJ2-7	TRBD2	TRBV28	.	TGTGCCAGCAGAGAAACTAGCGGGGTCGCGCAGTACTTC	CASRETSGVAQYF
TRBJ1-5	.	TRBV5-6	.	TGTGCCAGCAGCTCCTTCGGACACCTTAGCAATCAGCCCCAGCATTTT	CASSSFGHLSNQPQHF
TRBJ1-5	.	TRBV27	.	TGTGCCAGCAGTACCCGAGGGCAGGCCCTACAGCCCCAGCATTTT	CASSTRGQALQPQHF
TRBJ1-2	.	TRBV4-1	.	TGCGCCAGCAGCCAACTAATTACCGACAATGGCTACACCTTC	CASSQLITDNGYTF
TRBJ2-3	.	TRBV6-5	few	TGTGCCAGCAGTTACGAGGCTAGCGGCACAGATACGCAGTATTTT	CASSYEASGTDTQYF
TRBJ1-2	.	TRBV7-2	many	TGTGCCAGCAGTCCCGACAGAACTAACTATGGCTACACCTTC	CASSPDRTNYGYTF
TRBJ2-2	.	TRBV12-3/TRBV12-4	.	TGTGCCAGCAGGGAAAAGTCCCTGGGTCCCGGGGAGCTGTTTTTT	CASREKSLGPGELFF
TRBJ2-6	.	TRBV6-4	few	TGTGCCAGCAGTGACTCTAGCGGCTCTGGGGCCAACGTCCTGACTTTC	CASSDSSGSGANVLTF
TRBJ1-4	.	TRBV29-1	.	TGCAGCGCCAGGCGGTCTTTTCAGAATGAAAAACTGTTTTTT	CSARRSFQNEKLFF